These T cell receptor beta chains were read from a single sample in a study of blood T cell repertoires in COVID-19. TCRdb's table, derived via immunoSEQ multiplex PCR, lists solely in-frame clones and lacks some. The sample shows 150,000 to 200,000 clones, 78% of them seen only once. Material: peripheral blood. Source of these receptors: a woman older than 75 with acute or convalescent COVID-19. CDR3s include the opening cysteine and the closing phenylalanine or tryptophan. The order of the fields is V gene, D gene, J gene, clone size, CDR3 protein, CDR3 DNA. A D gene is named only where the DNA matches it firmly. Not all rows give a size; the values are once, few, many and, for expanded clones, a class.

>TRBV30|TRBD1|TRBJ1-1|-
CAWSRRTGNTEAFF
TGTGCCTGGAGTCGGAGGACAGGGAACACTGAAGCTTTCTTT
>TRBV4-1|-|TRBJ1-1|few
CASSQASFGVAFF
TGCGCCAGCAGCCAAGCCTCCTTCGGAGTAGCTTTCTTT
>TRBV5-1|-|TRBJ1-4|-
CASSLKLVRDEKLFF
TGCGCCAGCAGCTTGAAGCTCGTCAGGGATGAAAAACTGTTTTTT
>TRBV30|-|TRBJ1-1|-
CAGTRGPEAFF
TGTGCCGGTACCCGGGGTCCTGAAGCTTTCTTT
>TRBV30|-|TRBJ1-3|-
CAWSTSYSGNTIYF
TGTGCCTGGAGTACATCTTACTCTGGAAACACCATATATTTT
>TRBV28|-|TRBJ2-7|-
CASSIPGYEQYF
TGTGCCAGCAGTATTCCGGGGTACGAGCAGTACTTC
>TRBV19|-|TRBJ2-7|-
CASSIGNSFYEQYF
TGTGCCAGTAGTATAGGGAACAGTTTCTACGAGCAGTACTTC
>TRBV6-5|-|TRBJ2-5|few
CASSYSKGVPGTQYF
TGTGCCAGCAGTTACTCAAAGGGGGTACCAGGGACCCAGTACTTC
>TRBV29-1|-|TRBJ1-1|-
CSVSASTGNTEAFF
TGCAGCGTTTCCGCCTCGACAGGGAACACTGAAGCTTTCTTT
>TRBV6-5|-|TRBJ2-7|-
CASTITGALYEQYF
TGTGCCAGCACAATAACAGGAGCTCTCTACGAGCAGTACTTC
>TRBV6-2/TRBV6-3|-|TRBJ2-7|-
CASSLGGYEQYF
TGTGCCAGCAGCTTAGGGGGCTACGAGCAGTACTTC
>TRBV7-3|TRBD2|TRBJ2-2|-
CASSLSGTSPSNTGELFF
TGTGCCAGCAGCTTATCCGGGACTAGCCCCTCGAACACCGGGGAGCTGTTTTTT
>TRBV7-9|TRBD2|TRBJ2-3|-
CASSLGRAGARTDTQYF
TGTGCCAGCAGCTTAGGAAGGGCGGGAGCCAGAACAGATACGCAGTATTTT
>TRBV28|TRBD2|TRBJ2-3|-
CASSWTSGGRYTQYF
TGTGCCAGCAGTTGGACTAGCGGGGGAAGGTATACGCAGTATTTT
>TRBV5-6|TRBD2|TRBJ2-2|-
CASSLAGAGGPYGELFF
TGTGCCAGCAGCTTGGCCGGGGCGGGAGGGCCGTATGGGGAGCTGTTTTTT
>TRBV11-2|TRBD2|TRBJ2-1|-
CASSFSALAGRIGEQFF
TGTGCCAGCAGCTTTTCCGCACTAGCGGGGAGGATCGGTGAGCAGTTCTTC
>TRBV7-2|-|TRBJ1-1|-
CASSPRAEEAFF
TGTGCCAGCAGCCCGCGGGCGGAAGAAGCTTTCTTT
>TRBV6-2/TRBV6-3|TRBD2|TRBJ2-7|once
CASSRTSSSYEQYF
TGTGCCAGCAGCCGGACTAGTAGCTCCTACGAGCAGTACTTC
>TRBV5-8|-|TRBJ1-1|-
CASSLEGENTEAFF
TGTGCCAGCAGCTTGGAGGGGGAGAACACTGAAGCTTTCTTT
>TRBV6-5|TRBD2|TRBJ2-7|-
CASTDGLAGGGEQYF
TGTGCCAGCACAGACGGACTAGCGGGGGGAGGGGAGCAGTACTTC
>TRBV2|-|TRBJ1-1|few
CASSVRGTGTEAFF
TGTGCCAGCAGTGTTCGGGGGACTGGCACTGAAGCTTTCTTT
>TRBV18|-|TRBJ1-4|-
CASSPAPTDLNEKLFF
TGTGCCAGCTCACCCGCCCCAACAGATCTTAATGAAAAACTGTTTTTT
>TRBV5-1|TRBD1|TRBJ2-1|once
CASEPGQGHNEQFF
TGCGCCAGCGAACCGGGACAGGGACACAATGAGCAGTTCTTC
>TRBV5-6|-|TRBJ1-2|once
CASSADSYGYTF
TGTGCCAGCAGCGCGGACAGCTATGGCTACACCTTC
>TRBV23-1|TRBD1|TRBJ1-2|-
CASSLSTGVVYGYTF
TGCGCCAGCAGTCTCTCTACAGGGGTTGTCTATGGCTACACCTTC
>TRBV21-1|-|TRBJ2-7|-
CASSKSARPGTGGARLGEQYF
TGTGCCAGCTCCAAGTCTGCACGTCCCGGGACAGGGGGGGCCCGACTAGGCGAGCAGTACTTC
>TRBV5-1|-|TRBJ1-2|-
CASSLPGTGFGYTF
TGCGCCAGCAGCTTGCCGGGCACAGGGTTTGGCTACACCTTC
>TRBV5-1|-|TRBJ1-2|-
CASSLVPGDGYTF
TGCGCCAGCAGCTTGGTCCCAGGGGATGGCTACACCTTC
>TRBV7-8|TRBD1|TRBJ2-7|-
CASSWDRATYEQYF
TGTGCCAGCAGCTGGGACAGGGCAACCTACGAGCAGTACTTC
>TRBV5-1|-|TRBJ2-5|-
CASSALQETQYF
TGCGCCAGCAGCGCGCTCCAAGAGACCCAGTACTTC
>TRBV12-3/TRBV12-4|-|TRBJ1-1|-
CASSFSSFEAFF
TGTGCCAGCAGTTTTAGTTCGTTTGAAGCTTTCTTT
>TRBV18|TRBD2|TRBJ2-1|-
CASSPGLAGADEQFF
TGTGCCAGCTCACCGGGACTAGCGGGAGCCGATGAGCAGTTCTTC
>TRBV6-5|-|TRBJ1-3|-
CATLSSGNTIYF
TGTGCCACTCTGAGCTCTGGAAACACCATATATTTT
>TRBV28|TRBD1|TRBJ1-5|-
CASSSPRGQGHQPQHF
TGTGCCAGCAGTTCGCCCAGGGGACAGGGCCATCAGCCCCAGCATTTT
>TRBV7-8|-|TRBJ2-7|few
CASSLYSREQYF
TGTGCCAGCAGCTTATATAGCCGGGAGCAGTACTTC
>TRBV6-5|-|TRBJ1-2|few
CASSYSLFYGYTF
TGTGCCAGCAGTTACTCGCTATTCTATGGCTACACCTTC
>TRBV28|-|TRBJ2-5|-
CASSLALGGRETQYF
TGTGCCAGCAGTTTGGCCCTCGGGGGAAGGGAGACCCAGTACTTC
>TRBV2|TRBD1|TRBJ2-5|-
CASREQGAGETQYF
TGTGCCAGCAGGGAACAGGGGGCTGGGGAGACCCAGTACTTC
>TRBV5-1|TRBD1|TRBJ1-5|-
CASRQGVGSQPQHF
TGCGCCAGCAGACAGGGGGTGGGGAGTCAGCCCCAGCATTTT
>TRBV6-5|TRBD1|TRBJ1-1|-
CASIFRTGYTEAFF
TGTGCCAGCATTTTCCGGACAGGGTACACTGAAGCTTTCTTT
>TRBV5-1|-|TRBJ2-1|-
CASSLAQYNEQFF
TGCGCCAGCAGCTTGGCGCAGTACAATGAGCAGTTCTTC
>TRBV10-2|-|TRBJ2-3|-
CASGDSGDGTDTQYF
TGCGCCAGCGGAGATAGCGGAGACGGCACAGATACGCAGTATTTT
>TRBV12-2|-|TRBJ1-1|-
CASRFCTEAFF
TGTGCAAGTCGCTTCTGCACTGAAGCTTTCTTT